This T cell receptor (beta chain) emerged from a study of healthy donors' naive CD4 and CD8 T cells (dated by TCRdb to between 2014 and 2017). The study in broad terms: Donors were chosen to span three age groups (20-25, 40-50 and 60-70 years, five to seven each), with mean age about 44 and half female. For TCR alpha, a new primer set was designed to cover all functional IMGT alpha gene variants, and the remainder of the protocol was kept the same as the beta-chain workflow. The study sequenced rearranged TCR alpha and beta chains from naive CD4+ and CD8+ T cells to test how TCR variation relates to lineage commitment. Donors were HLA-typed by sequencing at HLA-A, -B, -C, -DRB1, -DQB1 and -DPB1 using the SBTexcellerator protocol, an ABI3130xl analyzer and SBTengine software. Peripheral blood mononuclear cells were obtained from 15 to 20 unrelated, healthy individuals. The paper's findings and limits, for the study overall: Because alpha and beta chains were sequenced in bulk and could not be paired, combined chain effects were not evaluated. The study did not directly address whether homeostatic proliferation of naive T cells might have biased the repertoire. Taken together, V genes, J genes and CDR3 charge appeared to account for roughly 13% of the variance in CD4/CD8 propensity, acting in a largely additive way. In both chains, CD4+ lineage was associated with a positively charged CDR3, and CD8+ lineage was associated with a negatively charged CDR3. Naive CD4+ and CD8+ cells reportedly showed biased usage of most V and J gene segments, and this bias was consistent across donors and independent of HLA genotype.

CDR1 and CDR2, per the germline V gene, are MNHEY and SVGAGI. Trimming takes 0 bases from V and 8 bases from J, and the germline ends sit 13 bases apart. Taken from cysteine to phenylalanine, the CDR3 has 14 residues. This entry keeps only the CDR3 DNA: 42 bases, framed from base 1. TCRdb names 454 GS FLX Titanium as the instrument used. A previously published linear amplification protocol was used to build TCR libraries from around 460 ng of total RNA. Sequencing was carried out on the Roche/454 Genome Sequencer using Titanium chemistry. The original pipeline was this. From four to six of the healthy donors, approximately 81,000 rearranged TCR alpha transcripts were sequenced. Unique TCR clonotypes were defined by the CDR3 junction under IMGT nomenclature, and duplicate transcripts were removed. Using logistic regression in R 2.13.0, the researchers modeled CD4 versus CD8 status as a function of V and J genes, with an adjustment for donor effects and a Bonferroni correction for multiple testing. The public reads were run again by TCRdb, first through fastp at Q25 and then through MiXCR, and only productive beta chains were kept. Identical CDR3 proteins give one entry, which carries the most common genes and DNA. Here the V and J calls rest on TCRdb's processing, not on the authors' analysis. The table for this sample lists roughly 200,000 distinct CDR3 sequences; 65% to 75% of them were counted only once. The ten largest clonotypes hold roughly 2.4% of the sample.

Cells with a CD4+CD8-CD45RO-CD45RA+ profile were isolated by FACS and defined as naive CD4+ T cells, and those with a CD8+CD4-CD45RA+CD27bright profile were defined as naive CD8+ T cells. Sorting used antibodies against CD4 (RPA-T4), CD8 (SK1), CD27 (O323), CD45RA (HI100) and CD45RO (UCHL1). This clonotype was seen only once. Its target antigen remains unknown. Base qualities are not recorded, but no much larger clone differs from it by a single base. One read offers little support. The TCR comes from a pool of human donors in good health; the sample pools cells from several healthy donors. The sample taken for sequencing was naive CD4+ and CD8+ T cells sorted from blood, pooled from several donors. The meaning of the sample's cell subset or site label: FACS-sorted naive CD4+ (CD45RO-CD45RA+) and naive CD8+ (CD45RA+CD27bright) T cells. The chain joins TRBV6-5 to TRBJ1-1; the D gene remains uncertain. The DNA is TGTGCCAGCAGTTACTCCTTGGGGTTTGCGGAAGCTTTCTTT. Translation gives CASSYSLGFAEAFF.